Each of the 17 T cell receptor beta chains below was sequenced from the same sample in a study of T cell responses to AZD1222 COVID-19 vaccine. The protocol was immunoSEQ multiplex PCR, while the TCRdb copy is restricted to in-frame clones and leaves out a portion. The sample holds about 160,000 clones; about 92% are singletons and the top ten take 4.4%. Sample: peripheral blood, taken on day 0 of MenACWY control vaccination. The source of these receptors is an adult in good health.

This chain uses TRBV7-9 with TRBJ1-1; TRBD1 is a possible D gene (5 bases). Trimming shortened V by 4 bases and J by 5 bases, and 11 bases separated the two germline ends. Germline-derived CDR1 and CDR2 are SEHNR and FQNEAQ (reference sequence). The CDR3 extends over 13 amino acids. The CDR3 DNA reads TGTGCCAGCAGCTCGATGGGGGTGACTGAAGCTTTCTTT. It yields the protein CASSSMGVTEAFF.

Points on this clone: This specimen includes other DNA sequences encoding the same CDR3. The rearrangement links TRBV12-3 or TRBV12-4 to TRBJ1-5, with D perhaps matching TRBD1 (6 bases). CDR3 length equals 12 residues. Between the trimmed V and J ends, which lost 6 bases and 7 bases, there was a span of 10 bases. This CDR3 is CASRAGDQPQHF. DNA for the CDR3: TGTGCCAGCAGAGCAGGGGACCAGCCCCAGCATTTT.

This chain connects TRBV6-5 to TRBJ1-2; D ambiguous. This CDR3 is 13 amino acids long. The V gene's germline CDR1 is MNHEY and CDR2 SVGAGI. The V gene lost 6 bases and the J gene lost 6 bases, with 14 bases spanning the gap. The CDR3 DNA sequence: TGTGCCAGCAGCCCAAGACATTCCAATGGCTACACCTTC. It codes for CASSPRHSNGYTF.

The chain carries TRBV19 and TRBJ1-2; D unresolved. This CDR3 contains 11 residues. V lost 3 bases to trimming and J lost 4 bases, with 3 bases between them. Germline assignment: CDR1 LNHDA and CDR2 SQIVND (reference sequence). The CDR3 coding sequence is TGTGCCAGTAGTATTGCCTATGGCTACACCTTC. Translation: CASSIAYGYTF.

The chain combines TRBV6-5 with TRBJ2-1; D remains ambiguous. The germline V and J ends were trimmed by 0 bases and 4 bases, with 13 bases remaining between them. There are 16 residues in the CDR3. Germline values: CDR1 MNHEY, CDR2 SVGAGI. The CDR3: CASSYSRPISYNEQFF. DNA for the CDR3: TGTGCCAGCAGTTACTCTCGGCCAATCTCTTACAATGAGCAGTTCTTC.

This CDR3 reads CASSLAGKSYNSPLHF. The CDR3 DNA is TGTGCCAGCAGCTTAGCCGGGAAGTCCTATAATTCACCCCTCCACTTT. The J gene is TRBJ1-6, the V gene TRBV7-2; no firm D call. The V and J ends lost 0 bases and 1 base respectively, with 7 bases between them. From germline, CDR1 is SGHTA and CDR2 FQGNSA. The CDR3 has 16 residues.

The CDR3 DNA follows: TGTGCCAGCAGTTTGCGACAGGGGGCGCCCGGTCAGCCCCAGCATTTT. Translation: CASSLRQGAPGQPQHF. V usage is TRBV6-8 and J usage is TRBJ1-5; 10 nucleotides line up with TRBD1. Per the germline V gene, CDR1 is MNHGY and CDR2 is SAAAGT. The CDR3 length is 16 residues. Trimming removed 4 bases from V and 6 bases from J; junction bases left unmatched: 9.

The chain employs TRBV27 and TRBJ1-1; D call uncertain. The V gene lost 6 bases and the J gene lost 4 bases, with 15 bases spanning the gap. Germline CDR1 reads MNHEY; CDR2 reads SMNVEV (reference sequence). This CDR3 contains 14 residues. CDR3 sequence (DNA): TGTGCCAGCAGCCGCTGGCAGCGGTCCACTGAAGCTTTCTTT. It specifies CASSRWQRSTEAFF.

The CDR3 nucleotides are TGTGCCAGCAGGATGGCCTTGTGGAATGAAAAACTGTTTTTT. This encodes CASRMALWNEKLFF. The genes are TRBV2 and TRBJ1-4; D unclear. CDR3 size: 14 residues. With 6 bases removed from V and 5 bases from J, the gap between germline ends came to 13 bases. The V gene's germline CDR1 is SNHLY and CDR2 FYNNEI.

This clone was picked up one time. The chain couples TRBV5-1 to TRBJ2-7; the D call may be TRBD1 or TRBD2 (5 bases each). The CDR3 is 15 amino acids. V was cut by 0 bases and J by 0 bases, with 10 bases left in between. Germline V gene lookup returns CDR1 SGHRS and CDR2 YFSETQ. CDR3 sequence: CASSLDGTASYEQYF. As DNA, the CDR3 is TGCGCCAGCAGCTTGGATGGGACGGCCTCCTACGAGCAGTACTTC.

This rearrangement joins TRBV18 to TRBJ2-1, with TRBD2 as a possible D gene (6 bases). With 3 bases removed from V and 5 bases from J, the gap between germline ends came to 11 bases. The CDR3 sequence is 14 residues long. Germline CDR1 and CDR2: KGHSH and LQKENI. The CDR3 region is CASSPAGGDNEQFF. The CDR3 bases are TGTGCCAGCTCACCTGCCGGGGGAGACAATGAGCAGTTCTTC.

This chain joins TRBV3-1 (or the pseudogene TRBV3-2) and TRBJ1-1, with D possibly being TRBD1 (6 bases). V dropped 4 bases and J dropped 6 bases, with 15 bases sitting between them. Germline assignment: CDR1 LGHDT and CDR2 YNNKEL (reference sequence). The CDR3 is made up of 14 amino acids. The CDR3 nucleotides are TGTGCCAGCAGCCGCTACAGGGATGGGGCTGAAGCTTTCTTT. It translates to CASSRYRDGAEAFF.

This clone appeared a single time. This chain joins TRBV28 and TRBJ1-2, with D unresolved. CDR1 and CDR2 (germline): MDHEN, SYDVKM. The germline V and J ends were trimmed by 3 bases and 2 bases, with 10 bases remaining between them. The CDR3 is made up of 14 amino acids. CDR3 region: CASSLHPQNYGYTF. The CDR3 bases are TGTGCCAGCAGTTTGCATCCCCAGAACTATGGCTACACCTTC.

This chain uses TRBV5-1 with TRBJ2-2; no definite D call. The CDR3 totals 11 residues. The germline gives CDR1 SGHRS, CDR2 YFSETQ. Trimming stripped 5 bases from V and 8 bases from J, with 7 bases between. The CDR3 reads CASREMGELFF. Here the CDR3 DNA reads TGCGCCAGCAGGGAGATGGGGGAGCTGTTTTTT.

The CDR3 bases are TGTGCCAGCAGTACACACGATGCCAGGGTGAGCTATGGCTACACCTTC. It is translated as CASSTHDARVSYGYTF. V usage is TRBV28 and J usage is TRBJ1-2; D is possibly TRBD1 (5 bases). Germline assignment: CDR1 MDHEN and CDR2 SYDVKM. This CDR3 is 16 amino acids long. The V and J ends lost 5 bases and 4 bases respectively, with 20 bases between them.

This clone was seen more than once but under ten times. This chain links TRBV24-1 with TRBJ2-2, with D unresolved. The CDR3 loop spans 12 amino acids. The germline CDR1 and CDR2 sequences are KGHDR and SFDVKD. Trimming pared 10 bases from V and 6 bases from J, leaving 11 bases between. The CDR3 is CATQRGPGELFF. Here the CDR3 DNA reads TGTGCCACTCAACGAGGACCCGGGGAGCTGTTTTTT.

The chain employs TRBV5-1 and TRBJ2-7, with TRBD2 identical over 9 bases. The germline gives CDR1 SGHRS, CDR2 YFSETQ. Trimming at V came to 3 bases and at J to 3 bases, leaving 7 bases not matched to a gene. The CDR3 consists of 15 residues. The CDR3 bases are TGCGCCAGCAGCTGGGGGACTAGCCAAAACTACGAGCAGTACTTC. Amino acid sequence: CASSWGTSQNYEQYF. Based on the CDR3 plus reference TRBV5-1 and TRBJ2-7, the full variable domain is KAGVTQTPRYLIKTRGQQVTLSCSPISGHRSVSWYQQTPGQGLQFLFEYFSETQRNKGNFPGRFSGRQFSNSRSEMNVSTLELGDSALYLCASSWGTSQNYEQYFGPGTRLTVT.